This TCR beta chain was profiled in a study of cytomegalovirus exposure and HLA in healthy donors. Primers included in the PCR were 60 Vbeta and 13 Jbeta primers. TCRdb's copy holds only in-frame clones and misses some; the assay was immunoSEQ multiplex PCR. The sample yields 200,000 or so clones, about 81% seen once. The ends lost 0 bases at V and 4 bases at J; junction bases unmatched: 9. The CDR3 is made up of 17 amino acids. Germline V gives CDR1 LGHNT, CDR2 FRNRAP. This sequence joins TRBV12-5 and TRBJ1-2; 9 nucleotides agree with TRBD1. This receptor was identified in a woman aged 18-30 years in good health and CMV-seropositive. Sequenced: PBMCs. In DNA, the CDR3 is TGTGCTAGTGGTTTGGTGGCGGGACAGGGAACTATCTATGGCTACACCTTC. It codes for CASGLVAGQGTIYGYTF.